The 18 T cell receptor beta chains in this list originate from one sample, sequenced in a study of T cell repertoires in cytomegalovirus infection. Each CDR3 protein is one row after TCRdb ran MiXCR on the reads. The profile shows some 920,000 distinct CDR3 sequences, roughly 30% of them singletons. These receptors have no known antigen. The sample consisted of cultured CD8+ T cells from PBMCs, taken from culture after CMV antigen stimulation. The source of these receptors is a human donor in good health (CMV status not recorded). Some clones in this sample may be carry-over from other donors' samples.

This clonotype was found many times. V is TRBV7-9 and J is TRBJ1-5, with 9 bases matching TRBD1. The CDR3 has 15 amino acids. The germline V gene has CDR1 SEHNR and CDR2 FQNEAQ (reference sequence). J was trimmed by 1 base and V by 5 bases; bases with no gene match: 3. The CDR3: CASSAGQGSNQPQHF. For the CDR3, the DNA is TGTGCCAGCAGCGCCGGACAGGGGAGCAATCAGCCCCAGCATTTT.

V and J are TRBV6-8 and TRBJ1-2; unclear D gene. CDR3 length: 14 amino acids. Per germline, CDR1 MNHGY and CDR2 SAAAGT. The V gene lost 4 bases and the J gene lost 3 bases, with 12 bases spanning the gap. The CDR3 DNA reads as TGTGCCAGCAGTTCCCCTGGGGATGACTATGGCTACACCTTC. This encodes CASSSPGDDYGYTF.

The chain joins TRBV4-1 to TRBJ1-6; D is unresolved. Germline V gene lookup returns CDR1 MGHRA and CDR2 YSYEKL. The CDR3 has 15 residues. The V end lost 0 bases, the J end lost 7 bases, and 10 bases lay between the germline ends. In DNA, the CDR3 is TGCGCCAGCAGCCAAGATCTCGGGCGGAATTCACCCCTCCACTTT. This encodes CASSQDLGRNSPLHF.

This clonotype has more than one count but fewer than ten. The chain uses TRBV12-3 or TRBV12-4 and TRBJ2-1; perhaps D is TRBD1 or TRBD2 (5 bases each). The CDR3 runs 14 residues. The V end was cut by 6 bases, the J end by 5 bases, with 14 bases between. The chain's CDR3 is CASRSWDGHNEQFF. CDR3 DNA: TGTGCCAGCAGGAGCTGGGACGGACACAATGAGCAGTTCTTC.

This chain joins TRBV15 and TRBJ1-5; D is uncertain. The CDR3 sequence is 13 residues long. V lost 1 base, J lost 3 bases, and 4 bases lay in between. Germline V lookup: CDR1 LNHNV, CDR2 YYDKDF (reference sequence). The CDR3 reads CATSRVANQPQHF. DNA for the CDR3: TGTGCCACCAGCAGAGTCGCCAATCAGCCCCAGCATTTT.

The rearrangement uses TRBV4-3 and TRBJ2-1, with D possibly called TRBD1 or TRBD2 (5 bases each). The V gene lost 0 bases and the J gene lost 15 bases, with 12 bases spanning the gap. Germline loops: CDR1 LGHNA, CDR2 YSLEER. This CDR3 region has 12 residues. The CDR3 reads CASSQDWGPAFF. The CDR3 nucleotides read TGCGCCAGCAGCCAAGATTGGGGACCCGCGTTCTTC.

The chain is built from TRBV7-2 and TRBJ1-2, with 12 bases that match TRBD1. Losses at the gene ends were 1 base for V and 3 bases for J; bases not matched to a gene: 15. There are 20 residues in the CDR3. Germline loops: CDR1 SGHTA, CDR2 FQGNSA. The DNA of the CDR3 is TGTGCCAGCAGCTTAGACCCCGGGACAGGGGGCGCGGGTTATGACTATGGCTACACCTTC. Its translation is CASSLDPGTGGAGYDYGYTF. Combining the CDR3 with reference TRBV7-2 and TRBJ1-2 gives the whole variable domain GAGVSQSPSNKVTEKGKDVELRCDPISGHTALYWYRQSLGQGLEFLIYFQGNSAPDKSGLPSDRFSAERTGGSVSTLTIQRTQQEDSAVYLCASSLDPGTGGAGYDYGYTFGSGTRLTVV.

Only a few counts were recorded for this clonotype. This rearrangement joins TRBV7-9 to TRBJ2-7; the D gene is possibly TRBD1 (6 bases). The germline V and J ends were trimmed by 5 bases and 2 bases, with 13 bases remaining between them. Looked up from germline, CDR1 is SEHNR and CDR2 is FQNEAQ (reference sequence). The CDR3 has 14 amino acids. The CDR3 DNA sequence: TGTGCCAGCAGCCCGCTACAGGGCCCCTACGAGCAGTACTTC. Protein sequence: CASSPLQGPYEQYF. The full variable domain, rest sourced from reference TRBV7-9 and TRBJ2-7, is DTGVSQNPRHKITKRGQNVTFRCDPISEHNRLYWYRQTLGQGPEFLTYFQNEAQLEKSRLLSDRFSAERPKGSFSTLEIQRTEQGDSAMYLCASSPLQGPYEQYFGPGTRLTVT.

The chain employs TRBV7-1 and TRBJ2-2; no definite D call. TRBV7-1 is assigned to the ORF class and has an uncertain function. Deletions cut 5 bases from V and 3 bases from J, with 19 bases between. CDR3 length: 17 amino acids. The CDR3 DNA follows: TGTGCCAGCAGCCCGGTGGCTCCGTTGGCGGACACCGGGGAGCTGTTTTTT. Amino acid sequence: CASSPVAPLADTGELFF.

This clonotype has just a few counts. The chain's CDR3 is CASTTGSRNQPQHF. DNA of the CDR3: TGTGCCAGCACAACAGGGTCAAGAAATCAGCCCCAGCATTTT. This sequence joins TRBV28 and TRBJ1-5, with D perhaps matching TRBD1 (6 bases). The CDR3 has 14 residues. V lost 7 bases to trimming and J lost 4 bases, with 14 bases between them. Germline assignment: CDR1 MDHEN and CDR2 SYDVKM.

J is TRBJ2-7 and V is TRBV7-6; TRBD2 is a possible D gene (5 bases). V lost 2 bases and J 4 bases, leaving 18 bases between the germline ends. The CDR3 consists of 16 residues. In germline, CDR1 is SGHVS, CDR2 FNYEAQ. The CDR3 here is CASSLWPADGVYEQYV. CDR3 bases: TGTGCCAGCAGCTTATGGCCAGCGGACGGGGTTTACGAGCAGTACGTC.

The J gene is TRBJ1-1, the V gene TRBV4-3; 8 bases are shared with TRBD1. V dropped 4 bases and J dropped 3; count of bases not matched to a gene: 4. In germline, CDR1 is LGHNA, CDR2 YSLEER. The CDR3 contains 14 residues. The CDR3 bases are TGCGCCAGCAGCCCGACAGGGGATTACACTGAAGCTTTCTTT. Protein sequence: CASSPTGDYTEAFF.

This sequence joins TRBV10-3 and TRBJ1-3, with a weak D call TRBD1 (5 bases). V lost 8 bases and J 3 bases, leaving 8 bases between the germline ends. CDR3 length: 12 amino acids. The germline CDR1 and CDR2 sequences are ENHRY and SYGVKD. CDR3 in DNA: TGTGCCATCCGCAGGGATGGAAACACCATATATTTT. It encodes CAIRRDGNTIYF.

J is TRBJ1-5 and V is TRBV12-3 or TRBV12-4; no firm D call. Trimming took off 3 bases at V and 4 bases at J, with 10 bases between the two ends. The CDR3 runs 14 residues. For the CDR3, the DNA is TGTGCCAGCAGTTTGGAATTTACGAATCAGCCCCAGCATTTT. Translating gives CASSLEFTNQPQHF.

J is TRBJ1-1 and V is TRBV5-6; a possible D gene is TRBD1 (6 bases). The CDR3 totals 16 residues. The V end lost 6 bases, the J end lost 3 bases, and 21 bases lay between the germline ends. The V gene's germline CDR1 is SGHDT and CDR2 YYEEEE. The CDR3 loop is CASTYPATGGDTEAFF. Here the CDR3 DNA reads TGTGCCAGCACCTATCCCGCGACAGGAGGGGACACTGAAGCTTTCTTT.

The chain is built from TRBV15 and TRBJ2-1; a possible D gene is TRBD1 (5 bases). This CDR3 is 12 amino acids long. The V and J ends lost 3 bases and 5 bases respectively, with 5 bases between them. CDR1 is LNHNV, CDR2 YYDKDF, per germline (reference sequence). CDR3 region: CATSRDNNEQFF. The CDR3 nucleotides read TGTGCCACCAGCAGGGACAACAATGAGCAGTTCTTC. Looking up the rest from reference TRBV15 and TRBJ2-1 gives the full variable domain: DAMVIQNPRYQVTQFGKPVTLSCSQTLNHNVMYWYQQKSSQAPKLLFHYYDKDFNNEADTPDNFQSRRPNTSFCFLDIRSPGLGDTAMYLCATSRDNNEQFFGPGTRLTVL.

The CDR3 is CASSGPRDIQYF. The CDR3 DNA sequence: TGTGCCAGCAGTGGACCAAGGGACATTCAGTACTTC. The chain couples TRBV2 to TRBJ2-4; D is ambiguous. V was pared by 4 bases and J by 8 bases, with 9 bases between. In germline, CDR1 is SNHLY, CDR2 FYNNEI. The CDR3 runs 12 residues.

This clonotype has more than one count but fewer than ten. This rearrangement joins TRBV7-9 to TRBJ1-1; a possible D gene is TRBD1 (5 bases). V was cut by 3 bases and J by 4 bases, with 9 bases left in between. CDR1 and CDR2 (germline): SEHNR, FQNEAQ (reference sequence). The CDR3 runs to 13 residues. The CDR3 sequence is CASSFGDGTEAFF. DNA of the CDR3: TGTGCCAGCAGCTTTGGGGACGGCACTGAAGCTTTCTTT.